The clone carrying this TCR beta chain has at least ten counts. Its antigen is currently unknown. From RNA transcripts, TCR beta CDR3 regions were amplified. Initially, a first-round RT-PCR of the TCR CDR3 employed the HTBI primer set. Each CDR3 protein is one row after TCRdb ran MiXCR on the multiplex PCR reads. The data show a few hundred thousand distinct CDR3 sequences, 15% to 19% seen once. These data originate in a study of T cells in Graves' hyperthyroidism and ophthalmopathy. General study findings and limits: Blood also carried most thyroid clonotypes expanded above 0.001.

V lost 4 bases and J lost 8, with 10 bases in between. This CDR3 has 12 residues. Germline V gene lookup returns CDR1 MNHNS and CDR2 SASEGT. Absent ophthalmopathy progression within 18 months defined stable Graves' hyperthyroidism. Patients aged 18 to 65 had newly diagnosed hyperthyroidism of under 2 months' duration. The TCR was taken from a woman in her twenties or thirties with Graves' hyperthyroidism. The chain combines TRBV6-1 with TRBJ2-3; D gene unclear. Sequencing was carried out using blood. In DNA form, the CDR3 reads TGTGCCAGCAGTGGGGGTTTTGCTACGCAGTATTTT. As protein: CASSGGFATQYF.